One and the same sample provided the 16 T cell receptor beta chains below, sequenced in a study of cytomegalovirus exposure and HLA in healthy donors. In the PCR, 60 Vbeta and 13 Jbeta primers were used. Here immunoSEQ multiplex PCR was the method, and the copy in TCRdb shows in-frame clones only, minus some. The sample yields 65,000 or so clones, roughly 77% seen once. Sequenced input: PBMCs. The origin of the receptors is a woman in her thirties or forties in good health and CMV-seropositive.

This rearrangement joins TRBV6-1 to TRBJ1-2, with 8 bases fitting TRBD1. V was pared by 6 bases and J by 3 bases, with 0 bases of the junction left unmatched. From germline, CDR1 is MNHNS and CDR2 SASEGT. This CDR3 has 12 amino acids. Here the CDR3 DNA reads TGTGCCAGCAGGACAGGGGACTATGGCTACACCTTC. Its translation is CASRTGDYGYTF.

V gene TRBV5-8 combines with J gene TRBJ2-6, with D maybe TRBD1 (5 bases). The V and J ends lost 3 bases and 1 base respectively, with 8 bases between them. The CDR3 runs to 15 residues. Germline lookup yields CDR1 SGHTS and CDR2 YDEGEE. In nucleotides, the CDR3 is TGTGCCAGCAGCTCAGGGCTGTCTGGGGCCAACGTCCTGACTTTC. Its translation: CASSSGLSGANVLTF.

J is TRBJ1-5 and V is TRBV27; possibly TRBD1 for D (5 bases). The CDR3 loop spans 13 amino acids. V lost 6 bases, J lost 3 bases, and 9 bases lay in between. Germline assignment: CDR1 MNHEY and CDR2 SMNVEV (reference sequence). The CDR3 sequence is CASRAGHNQPQHF. The DNA of the CDR3 is TGTGCCAGCAGAGCAGGGCACAATCAGCCCCAGCATTTT.

The chain links TRBV2 to TRBJ1-1, with D uncertain. The germline V gene encodes CDR1 SNHLY and CDR2 FYNNEI. The CDR3 is made up of 15 amino acids. Trimming removed 7 bases at V and 0 bases at J, with 15 bases between. For the CDR3, the DNA is TGTGCCAGCACCTTAGAGAGTCCAATGAACACTGAAGCTTTCTTT. Translating gives CASTLESPMNTEAFF.

This clone was recorded only once. V is TRBV5-6 and J is TRBJ2-3; the match to TRBD2 covers 9 bases. Trimming took 0 bases from V and 1 from J; bases not matched to a gene: 0. The CDR3 totals 15 residues. Germline V lookup: CDR1 SGHDT, CDR2 YYEEEE. Here the CDR3 DNA reads TGTGCCAGCAGCTTGGAGCGGGGGGGCACAGATACGCAGTATTTT. It is translated as CASSLERGGTDTQYF.

Regarding this clone: The junction differs from germline at one of its ends, possibly a read error. The chain employs TRBV19 and TRBJ1-3, with D possibly TRBD1 on 5 matching bases. Germline CDR1 reads LNHDA; CDR2 reads SQIVND (reference sequence). The CDR3 runs 14 residues. This CDR3 is CASGITGAGNTIYF. The CDR3 region has the DNA TGTGCCAGTGGTATAACAGGTGCGGGAAACACCATATATTTT.

V and J are TRBV5-4 and TRBJ1-6, with 10 nucleotides matching TRBD1. V shed 4 bases and J 8 bases; nucleotides not matched to a gene: 6. This CDR3 comprises 15 residues. CDR1 is SGHNT and CDR2 is YYREEE in the germline V gene (reference sequence). Here the CDR3 reads CASSRDRGDDSPLHF. CDR3 in DNA: TGTGCCAGCAGCCGGGACAGGGGTGATGATTCACCCCTCCACTTT.

This clone was found a few times. This chain links TRBV5-1 with TRBJ2-7, with a tentative D call TRBD2 (8 bases). V was shortened by 7 bases and J by 0 bases, with 14 bases between the two germline ends. The germline gives CDR1 SGHRS, CDR2 YFSETQ. CDR3 length equals 14 residues. CDR3 loop: CASRGGQSSYEQYF. The CDR3 nucleotides are TGCGCCAGCCGGGGGGGACAGAGCTCCTACGAGCAGTACTTC.

The chain couples TRBV4-1 to TRBJ2-2; TRBD1 matches at 7 bases. The germline CDR1 and CDR2 sequences are MGHRA and YSYEKL. V was clipped by 6 bases and J by 2 bases; unmatched bases: 12. The CDR3 runs to 17 residues. The CDR3 bases are TGCGCCAGCAGTCCCCCTAAGACAGGGTTAAACACCGGGGAGCTGTTTTTT. Protein sequence: CASSPPKTGLNTGELFF.

The J gene is TRBJ2-7, the V gene TRBV19, with 8 bases fitting TRBD1. The CDR3 consists of 13 residues. Germline V gene lookup returns CDR1 LNHDA and CDR2 SQIVND (reference sequence). Unmatched junction bases numbered 8, after V lost 5 bases and J lost 8 bases. The CDR3 DNA reads TGTGCCAGTAGTCCCCTTGACAGGGGTCAGCAGTACTTC. Protein sequence: CASSPLDRGQQYF.

The chain employs TRBV7-9 and TRBJ1-2; the D gene is possibly TRBD1 (5 bases). This CDR3 region has 14 residues. Germline CDR1 SEHNR, CDR2 FQNEAQ (reference sequence). V was shortened by 5 bases and J by 6 bases, with 16 bases between the two germline ends. As DNA, the CDR3 is TGTGCCAGCAGCCCACGTAGCAGGGAAGATGGCTACACCTTC. The encoded protein is CASSPRSREDGYTF.

The V call is TRBV2, the J call TRBJ1-3, with D uncertain. V lost 9 bases to trimming and J lost 4 bases, with 13 bases between them. The CDR3 length is 13 residues. From germline, CDR1 is SNHLY and CDR2 FYNNEI. CDR3 amino acids: CARRPTSGNTIYF. The CDR3 DNA reads as TGTGCCAGGCGGCCCACCAGCGGAAACACCATATATTTT. The whole variable domain, remainder taken from reference TRBV2 and TRBJ1-3, is EPEVTQTPSHQVTQMGQEVILRCVPISNHLYFYWYRQILGQKVEFLVSFYNNEISEKSEIFDDQFSVERPDGSNFTLKIRSTKLEDSAMYFCARRPTSGNTIYFGEGSWLTVV.

J is TRBJ2-3 and V is TRBV5-1; 12 bases agree with TRBD2. The V segment lost 2 bases and the J segment 7 bases; nucleotides outside the gene matches: 5. This CDR3 region has 15 residues. Germline assignment: CDR1 SGHRS and CDR2 YFSETQ. The CDR3 here is CASSLSSGGAYTQYF. The CDR3 bases are TGCGCCAGCAGCTTATCTAGCGGGGGGGCGTATACGCAGTATTTT.

The chain has TRBV25-1 and TRBJ1-1; D possibly corresponds to TRBD1 (5 bases). Trimming removed 6 bases from V and 3 bases from J, with 8 bases in between. The CDR3 has 12 amino acids. Germline V CDR1 and CDR2: MGHDK, SYGVNS. The CDR3 region is CASSRVDTEAFF. CDR3 sequence (DNA): TGTGCCAGCAGCAGGGTAGACACTGAAGCTTTCTTT.

The chain employs TRBV11-2 and TRBJ2-3; 8 nucleotides align to TRBD2. V was pared by 5 bases and J by 4 bases, with 8 bases of the junction left unmatched. Looked up from germline, CDR1 is SGHAT and CDR2 is FQNNGV. CDR3 size: 15 residues. The CDR3, as DNA: TGTGCCAGCAGCCCGAGCGGGGGCCGCGCAGATACGCAGTATTTT. It encodes CASSPSGGRADTQYF.

The rearrangement links TRBV30 to TRBJ2-3; possible D gene TRBD2, 5 bases. Germline assignment: CDR1 GTSNPN and CDR2 SVGIG (reference sequence). The CDR3 sequence is 15 residues long. With 3 bases removed from V and 6 bases from J, the gap between germline ends came to 19 bases. The CDR3 is CAWRTLASLRDTQYF. CDR3 in DNA: TGTGCCTGGAGGACCTTAGCGTCTCTAAGGGATACGCAGTATTTT.